What follows are 29 T cell receptor beta chains derived from one specimen sequenced in a study of T cell repertoires in cytomegalovirus infection. TCRdb ran MiXCR on the reads and lists one entry per CDR3 protein. The repertoire holds just over 300,000 distinct CDR3 sequences, with about 17% as singletons. Sequencing input: PBMCs. These receptors originate from a human donor in good health (CMV status not recorded). Some clones in this sample may be carry-over from other donors' samples.

This clonotype was observed at least ten times. The chain has TRBV12-3 or TRBV12-4 and TRBJ1-1; 9 nucleotides match TRBD1. This CDR3 is built from 14 residues. J lost 5 bases, V lost 5 bases, and 6 bases had no gene match. CDR3 amino acids: CASSADRGGTEAFF. The CDR3 bases are TGTGCCAGCAGTGCCGACAGGGGGGGGACTGAAGCTTTCTTT.

This clonotype came up many times. This chain joins TRBV7-9 and TRBJ2-5; TRBD2 matches 7 bases. Germline CDR1 reads SEHNR; CDR2 reads FQNEAQ (reference sequence). CDR3 length: 13 amino acids. The V and J ends lost 5 bases and 3 bases, in that order; junction bases with no gene match: 3. The CDR3 is CASSPAGEETQYF. The CDR3 region has the DNA TGTGCCAGCAGCCCGGCGGGGGAAGAGACCCAGTACTTC.

This clonotype was seen once. The chain couples TRBV27 to TRBJ1-1, with 11 bases that match TRBD1. The junction had 5 bases not matched to a gene; V was cut back by 7 bases and J by 1 base. Germline V lookup: CDR1 MNHEY, CDR2 SMNVEV (reference sequence). CDR3 length equals 15 residues. CDR3 in DNA: TGTGCCAGCACTCTAGGACAGGGGGCGAACACTGAAGCTTTCTTT. It yields the protein CASTLGQGANTEAFF.

This clonotype was observed at least ten times. The V call is TRBV28, the J call TRBJ1-1; 9 bases match TRBD1. The junction had 9 bases not matched to a gene; V was cut back by 6 bases and J by 1 base. Germline-derived CDR1 and CDR2 are MDHEN and SYDVKM. The length of the CDR3 is 16 residues. For the CDR3, the DNA is TGTGCCAGCAGCCATCCTCCGGGACAGGGGAACACTGAAGCTTTCTTT. The encoded protein is CASSHPPGQGNTEAFF.

The chain couples TRBV5-6 to TRBJ2-7; D may match TRBD1 or TRBD2 (6 bases each). V dropped 4 bases and J dropped 3 bases, with 11 bases sitting between them. Per germline, CDR1 SGHDT and CDR2 YYEEEE. The CDR3 has 13 amino acids. The CDR3 coding sequence is TGTGCCAGCAGCGGAGGGACATTCTACGAGCAGTACTTC. This gives the protein CASSGGTFYEQYF.

This clonotype was seen repeatedly, ten times or more. The chain combines TRBV7-2 with TRBJ1-2, with D perhaps TRBD1 (5 bases). From germline, CDR1 is SGHTA and CDR2 FQGNSA. V lost 6 bases and J lost 4, with 12 bases in between. This CDR3 comprises 13 residues. The CDR3 sequence is CASSPTGLYGYTF. The CDR3 coding sequence is TGTGCCAGCAGTCCTACAGGCCTCTATGGCTACACCTTC.

The CDR3 nucleotides read TGTGCCAGCAGCTCCGAAAAATCCTCTGGGGCCAACGTCCTGACTTTC. It yields the protein CASSSEKSSGANVLTF. The V call is TRBV5-6, the J call TRBJ2-6; D remains ambiguous. This CDR3 spans 16 amino acids. V was clipped by 3 bases and J by 0 bases, with 10 bases between them. From germline, CDR1 is SGHDT and CDR2 YYEEEE. Full variable domain (remainder filled in from reference TRBV5-6 and TRBJ2-6): DAGVTQSPTHLIKTRGQQVTLRCSPKSGHDTVSWYQQALGQGPQFIFQYYEEEERQRGNFPDRFSGHQFPNYSSELNVNALLLGDSALYLCASSSEKSSGANVLTFGAGSRLTVL.

This clonotype has at least ten counts. This chain uses TRBV29-1 with TRBJ1-5; tentatively, D is TRBD1 (5 bases). V was clipped by 5 bases and J by 2 bases, with 10 bases between them. Germline CDR1 SQVTM, CDR2 ANQGSEA. CDR3 length equals 13 residues. The CDR3 DNA follows: TGCAGCGTTCTGGGGGACGGCAATCAGCCCCAGCATTTT. Amino acid sequence: CSVLGDGNQPQHF.

This clonotype appeared many times. The V gene is TRBV7-2, the J gene TRBJ2-1; D is ambiguous. Germline V gene lookup returns CDR1 SGHTA and CDR2 FQGNSA. There are 12 residues in the CDR3. V shed 5 bases and J shed 12 bases, with 14 bases lying between them. The CDR3 reads CASSLPPGGQFF. The CDR3 DNA sequence: TGTGCCAGCAGCCTTCCCCCAGGTGGGCAGTTCTTC.

This clonotype was seen a handful of times. The genes are TRBV2 and TRBJ2-7; tentatively, D is TRBD1 (6 bases). V was pared by 4 bases and J by 3 bases, with 13 bases between. The germline V gene encodes CDR1 SNHLY and CDR2 FYNNEI. This CDR3 is built from 14 residues. In DNA form, the CDR3 reads TGTGCCAGCAGTGGGTCAGGGGCCTACTACGAGCAGTACTTC. Translating gives CASSGSGAYYEQYF.

This clonotype came up many times. V gene TRBV11-2 combines with J gene TRBJ1-1; maybe TRBD1 (5 bases). V was shortened by 1 base and J by 0 bases, with 24 bases between the two germline ends. This CDR3 contains 20 residues. Germline loops: CDR1 SGHAT, CDR2 FQNNGV. This chain's CDR3 is CASSLVNPDTIPPMNTEAFF. The CDR3 region has the DNA TGTGCCAGCAGCTTAGTTAATCCGGACACTATCCCCCCCATGAACACTGAAGCTTTCTTT.

CDR3 bases: TGTGCCAGCAGTTACGAGGGGAACCAAGAGACCCAGTACTTC. Protein product: CASSYEGNQETQYF. This chain uses TRBV6-2 or TRBV6-3 with TRBJ2-5; D possibly uses TRBD1 or TRBD2 (5 bases each). V was clipped by 2 bases and J by 0 bases, with 7 bases between them. This CDR3 has 14 amino acids. Germline V gene sequence: CDR1 MNHEY, CDR2 SVGEGT.

J is TRBJ1-1 and V is TRBV15; D is possibly TRBD1 (6 bases). The germline V and J ends were trimmed by 0 bases and 7 bases, with 24 bases remaining between them. CDR3 length: 18 residues. In germline, CDR1 is LNHNV, CDR2 YYDKDF (reference sequence). Here the CDR3 DNA reads TGTGCCACCAGCAGAGATCTATCCGAGGACGGGGGCCAGCTTGAAGCTTTCTTT. Encoded protein: CATSRDLSEDGGQLEAFF.

This clonotype was counted at least ten times. This chain connects TRBV7-3 to TRBJ2-3; the D gene is possibly TRBD2 (5 bases). Germline lookup yields CDR1 SGHTA and CDR2 FQGTGA. The CDR3 totals 14 residues. The V gene lost 5 bases and the J gene lost 1 base, with 10 bases spanning the gap. The CDR3: CASSVDSGTDTQYF. CDR3 DNA: TGTGCCAGCAGCGTCGATAGCGGCACAGATACGCAGTATTTT. The variable domain in full, completed from reference TRBV7-3 and TRBJ2-3, reads GAGVSQTPSNKVTEKGKYVELRCDPISGHTALYWYRQSLGQGPEFLIYFQGTGAADDSGLPNDRFFAVRPEGSVSTLKIQRTERGDSAVYLCASSVDSGTDTQYFGPGTRLTVL.

This clonotype was observed many times. The chain links TRBV6-1 to TRBJ2-1; D gene uncertain. Germline V lookup: CDR1 MNHNS, CDR2 SASEGT. V was cut by 8 bases and J by 10 bases, with 18 bases left in between. This CDR3 contains 13 residues. The CDR3 loop is CASSQTTLQEQFF. CDR3 nucleotide sequence: TGTGCCAGCTCCCAAACAACGTTGCAGGAGCAGTTCTTC.

In its sample, this clonotype was seen many times. This chain uses TRBV7-2 with TRBJ1-2; 8 bases line up with TRBD1. After removal of 1 base from V and 4 bases from J, the junction contained 5 bases not matched to a gene. The CDR3 totals 15 residues. The germline CDR1 and CDR2 sequences are SGHTA and FQGNSA. Written as DNA, the CDR3 is TGTGCCAGCAGCTTAGAGACAGGGGAAGGCTATGGCTACACCTTC. This translates into CASSLETGEGYGYTF.

The sample holds many counts of this clonotype. The J gene is TRBJ1-4, the V gene TRBV6-1; D not certain. The CDR3 length is 15 residues. CDR1 and CDR2 from the germline V gene are MNHNS and SASEGT. V was shortened by 5 bases and J by 6 bases, with 16 bases between the two germline ends. For the CDR3, the DNA is TGTGCCAGCAGTAGAATCAGGTCGAAGGATGAAAAACTGTTTTTT. This encodes CASSRIRSKDEKLFF.

This clonotype appeared a few times. The chain links TRBV4-2 to TRBJ1-1, with a tentative D call TRBD1 (5 bases). V was clipped by 0 bases and J by 2 bases, with 10 bases between them. The germline V gene has CDR1 LGHNA and CDR2 YNFKEQ. The CDR3 has 15 residues. The CDR3 sequence: CASSQDGAANTEAFF. The CDR3 bases are TGTGCCAGCAGCCAAGATGGGGCAGCTAACACTGAAGCTTTCTTT.

This clonotype appeared many times. The V gene is TRBV20-1, the J gene TRBJ2-5; no definite D call. Trimming stripped 2 bases from V and 2 bases from J, with 12 bases between. Looked up from germline, CDR1 is DFQATT and CDR2 is SNEGSKA (reference sequence). The CDR3 is 14 amino acids. The CDR3 DNA sequence: TGCAGTGCTAGAACCGGGTACAGTCAAGAGACCCAGTACTTC. Translated: CSARTGYSQETQYF.

J is TRBJ2-1 and V is TRBV10-3; D not certain. CDR1 ENHRY and CDR2 SYGVKD come from the germline V gene. Trimming took 0 bases from V and 2 from J, leaving 8 bases between them. The CDR3 extends over 15 amino acids. CDR3 protein: CAISESRGTYNEQFF. The CDR3 DNA reads TGTGCCATCAGTGAGTCCCGAGGAACCTACAATGAGCAGTTCTTC.

This chain uses TRBV20-1 with TRBJ1-1; TRBD1 agrees at 7 bases. This CDR3 spans 12 amino acids. V gave up 5 bases and J gave up 4 bases; unmatched junction bases: 4. Germline V CDR1 and CDR2: DFQATT, SNEGSKA (reference sequence). CDR3 nucleotide sequence: TGCAGTGCTGATACAGGGGCCACTGAAGCTTTCTTT. It codes for CSADTGATEAFF.

The chain employs TRBV28 and TRBJ1-1, with D possibly matching TRBD1 (6 bases). The CDR3 spans 16 residues. Germline CDR1 reads MDHEN; CDR2 reads SYDVKM. Trimming removed 7 bases at V and 3 bases at J, with 21 bases between. The CDR3 DNA sequence: TGTGCCAGCAATCCAGACAGGATCGTTTGGGACACTGAAGCTTTCTTT. Its translation is CASNPDRIVWDTEAFF.

This clonotype was picked up many times. J is TRBJ2-7 and V is TRBV7-2, with 12 bases matching TRBD2. The CDR3 runs 18 residues. CDR1 SGHTA and CDR2 FQGNSA come from the germline V gene. The V segment lost 1 base and the J segment 3 bases; nucleotides outside the gene matches: 10. CDR3 sequence: CASSLDLAGGIGLYEQYF. The DNA of the CDR3 is TGTGCCAGCAGCTTAGACCTAGCGGGGGGGATCGGGCTCTACGAGCAGTACTTC.

This clonotype showed up many times. This sequence joins TRBV7-2 and TRBJ1-5; no reliable D call. With 9 bases removed from V and 4 bases from J, the gap between germline ends came to 13 bases. CDR1 SGHTA and CDR2 FQGNSA come from the germline V gene. CDR3 length: 13 amino acids. The CDR3 bases are TGTGCCAGTACCTCGGGGTTTAATCAGCCCCAGCATTTT. Protein: CASTSGFNQPQHF.

The gene calls are TRBV6-2 or TRBV6-3 and TRBJ2-1, with a possible D match to TRBD2 (7 bases). The ends were cut back, 7 bases at V and 9 bases at J, with 28 bases in the middle. Germline V CDR1 and CDR2: MNHEY, SVGEGT. The length of the CDR3 is 17 residues. This chain's CDR3 is CASTRVGGGSIGSEQFF. CDR3 bases: TGTGCCAGCACCAGGGTGGGGGGGGGCAGCATCGGGAGTGAGCAGTTCTTC.

This clonotype was recorded only once. The chain links TRBV7-9 to TRBJ2-7; D uncertain. The V gene lost 5 bases and the J gene lost 2 bases, with 10 bases spanning the gap. Per the germline V gene, CDR1 is SEHNR and CDR2 is FQNEAQ (reference sequence). The CDR3 runs 13 residues. The CDR3 loop is CASSTRSAYEQYF. For the CDR3, the DNA is TGTGCCAGCAGCACGAGAAGTGCCTACGAGCAGTACTTC.

This clonotype was observed a handful of times. In nucleotides, the CDR3 is TGTGCCAGCATCCCCGGGGGCAGGGGGACCAATGAGCAGTTCTTC. Encoded protein: CASIPGGRGTNEQFF. The chain combines TRBV28 with TRBJ2-1; D may be TRBD1 (7 bases). V lost 7 bases and J lost 6, with 19 bases in between. CDR3 size: 15 residues. Per the germline V gene, CDR1 is MDHEN and CDR2 is SYDVKM.

The gene calls are TRBV7-6 and TRBJ2-7; the D is unclear. The CDR3 sequence is 14 residues long. The germline CDR1 and CDR2 sequences are SGHVS and FNYEAQ. The V end lost 2 bases, the J end lost 1 base, and 9 bases lay between the germline ends. CDR3 residues: CASSLIPPSYEQYF. In DNA form, the CDR3 reads TGTGCCAGCAGCTTAATTCCCCCTTCCTACGAGCAGTACTTC.

This clonotype turned up a few times. The rearrangement joins TRBV7-2 to TRBJ2-3; tentatively, D is TRBD2 (6 bases). Between the trimmed V and J ends, which lost 6 bases and 3 bases, there was a span of 16 bases. The CDR3 is made up of 15 amino acids. From germline, CDR1 is SGHTA and CDR2 FQGNSA. Here the CDR3 reads CASRSGGVGTDTQYF. In DNA form, the CDR3 reads TGTGCCAGCAGGTCCGGGGGAGTAGGGACAGATACGCAGTATTTT.